This T cell receptor beta chain was recorded in a study of blood T cell repertoires in COVID-19. Libraries were prepared by immunoSEQ multiplex PCR; TCRdb keeps only in-frame clonotypes and omits some of them. Here the sample spans approximately 210,000 clones, 80% to 90% being singletons. Sequenced material: peripheral blood. This receptor was taken from a woman aged 45-59 years with acute or convalescent COVID-19.

The CDR3 DNA reads TGCGCCAGCAGCAGGGGACTAGCGGAGCAAGAGACCCAGTACTTC. Its protein is CASSRGLAEQETQYF. This sequence joins TRBV5-1 and TRBJ2-5; 11 bases agree with TRBD2. Germline-derived CDR1 and CDR2 are SGHRS and YFSETQ. The CDR3 covers 15 residues. Trimming at V came to 4 bases and at J to 2 bases, leaving 4 bases not matched to a gene.